A single sample is the source of the 31 T cell receptor beta chains below, sequenced in a study of blood T cell repertoires in COVID-19. Produced via immunoSEQ multiplex PCR; TCRdb's table is partial and in-frame only. The table lists under 400,000 clones, around nine tenths of them singletons. The sample was PBMCs or T cells enriched from blood (not recorded which). These TCRs come from a woman in her 30s who had been exposed to COVID-19.

In this sample, this clone turned up once. The V and J genes are TRBV29-1 and TRBJ1-2, with 8 bases matching TRBD1. Per the germline V gene, CDR1 is SQVTM and CDR2 is ANQGSEA. Trimming took 4 bases from V and 8 from J; bases not matched to a gene: 6. This CDR3 has 12 residues. CDR3 sequence (DNA): TGCAGCGTTGCTCAGGGGGCAGCGGGCTACACCTTC. Residues: CSVAQGAAGYTF.

The V call is TRBV27, the J call TRBJ2-1, with 7 bases aligning to TRBD1. Germline CDR1 MNHEY, CDR2 SMNVEV (reference sequence). The trim removed 5 bases at V and 2 bases at J, leaving 6 bases unmatched. The CDR3 length is 15 residues. CDR3 residues: CASSGPGTAYNEQFF. In DNA, the CDR3 is TGTGCCAGCAGTGGGCCCGGGACAGCCTACAATGAGCAGTTCTTC.

This rearrangement joins TRBV30 to TRBJ2-1, with 11 bases that match TRBD2. The V gene's germline CDR1 is GTSNPN and CDR2 SVGIG (reference sequence). The CDR3 extends over 11 amino acids. The CDR3 here is CLAGGYNEQFF. The CDR3 nucleotides read TGTCTAGCGGGGGGCTACAATGAGCAGTTCTTC.

The chain combines TRBV28 with TRBJ2-7; 13 bases fit TRBD2. V gave up 5 bases and J gave up 0 bases; unmatched junction bases: 4. The CDR3 contains 16 residues. Germline V gene data show CDR1 as MDHEN and CDR2 as SYDVKM. The CDR3 nucleotides are TGTGCCAGCAGTCCGAGGACTAGCGGGAGCTCCTACGAGCAGTACTTC. Translated: CASSPRTSGSSYEQYF. Full variable domain (remainder filled in from reference TRBV28 and TRBJ2-7): DVKVTQSSRYLVKRTGEKVFLECVQDMDHENMFWYRQDPGLGLRLIYFSYDVKMKEKGDIPEGYSVSREKKERFSLILESASTNQTSMYLCASSPRTSGSSYEQYFGPGTRLTVT.

This chain links TRBV27 with TRBJ2-7; tentatively, D is TRBD1 (6 bases). The CDR3 totals 13 residues. V lost 5 bases to trimming and J lost 6 bases, with 14 bases between them. Germline CDR1 MNHEY, CDR2 SMNVEV (reference sequence). The CDR3 coding sequence is TGTGCCAGCAGTCCGGGACAAATGGGCGAGCAGTACTTC. It yields the protein CASSPGQMGEQYF.

The gene calls are TRBV19 and TRBJ1-1; D is uncertain. V lost 1 base and J 0 bases, leaving 3 bases between the germline ends. The V gene's germline CDR1 is LNHDA and CDR2 SQIVND (reference sequence). The CDR3 contains 13 residues. The CDR3 sequence: CASSIGMNTEAFF. The CDR3 bases are TGTGCCAGTAGTATAGGTATGAACACTGAAGCTTTCTTT.

V usage is TRBV5-6 and J usage is TRBJ1-4; TRBD1 is a possible D gene (5 bases). Trimming took off 2 bases at V and 5 bases at J, with 10 bases between the two ends. Germline V gene data show CDR1 as SGHDT and CDR2 as YYEEEE. The CDR3 loop spans 14 amino acids. The CDR3 region is CASSFRGSNEKLFF. CDR3 coding DNA: TGTGCCAGCAGCTTTCGGGGGTCCAATGAAAAACTGTTTTTT. Drawing the rest from reference TRBV5-6 and TRBJ1-4, the complete variable domain is DAGVTQSPTHLIKTRGQQVTLRCSPKSGHDTVSWYQQALGQGPQFIFQYYEEEERQRGNFPDRFSGHQFPNYSSELNVNALLLGDSALYLCASSFRGSNEKLFFGSGTQLSVL.

The rearrangement uses TRBV2 and TRBJ1-1; D unresolved. Germline CDR1 and CDR2: SNHLY and FYNNEI. The CDR3 spans 13 residues. V lost 2 bases and J lost 1, with 5 bases in between. The CDR3 spells CASSERENTEAFF. The CDR3 bases are TGTGCCAGCAGTGAAAGAGAGAACACTGAAGCTTTCTTT.

The chain uses TRBV19 and TRBJ1-6; 8 positions match TRBD1. Trimming at V came to 6 bases and at J to 6 bases, leaving 13 bases not matched to a gene. This CDR3 contains 17 residues. The germline CDR1 and CDR2 sequences are LNHDA and SQIVND (reference sequence). CDR3 loop: CASSRMEGQGLNSPLHF. DNA for the CDR3: TGTGCCAGTAGCAGAATGGAAGGACAGGGACTTAATTCACCCCTCCACTTT.

The rearrangement uses TRBV7-9 and TRBJ1-3; perhaps TRBD1 as D (6 bases). Per the germline V gene, CDR1 is SEHNR and CDR2 is FQNEAQ (reference sequence). The CDR3 runs 14 residues. V lost 1 base and J 4 bases, leaving 8 bases between the germline ends. The CDR3 sequence: CASSLDREGNTIYF. The DNA of the CDR3 is TGTGCCAGCAGCTTAGACAGGGAAGGAAACACCATATATTTT.

The gene calls are TRBV5-1 and TRBJ1-6; TRBD1 might be the D (5 bases). Trimming pared 4 bases from V and 8 bases from J, leaving 16 bases between. In germline, CDR1 is SGHRS, CDR2 YFSETQ. The CDR3 totals 15 residues. The CDR3 protein is CASSPRTSGDSPLHF. The CDR3, as DNA: TGCGCCAGCAGCCCCCGGACATCGGGGGATTCACCCCTCCACTTT.

The genes are TRBV2 and TRBJ2-5; D gene ambiguous. The CDR3 extends over 13 amino acids. CDR1 and CDR2 from the germline V gene are SNHLY and FYNNEI. Trimming took off 4 bases at V and 2 bases at J, with 8 bases between the two ends. As DNA, the CDR3 is TGTGCCAGCAGTGGGGCCAGGCAAGAGACCCAGTACTTC. This gives the protein CASSGARQETQYF.

V and J are TRBV11-2 and TRBJ1-1; tentatively, D is TRBD1 (5 bases). This CDR3 region has 13 residues. The V gene lost 5 bases and the J gene lost 11 bases, with 18 bases spanning the gap. Germline V lookup: CDR1 SGHAT, CDR2 FQNNGV. CDR3 DNA: TGTGCCAGCAGCCTAGGGATGGGGCGGGAGGCTTTCTTT. This encodes CASSLGMGREAFF.

The J gene is TRBJ1-3, the V gene TRBV28; D not certain. The V gene lost 9 bases and the J gene lost 8 bases, with 20 bases spanning the gap. Germline V CDR1 and CDR2: MDHEN, SYDVKM. CDR3 length equals 14 residues. The CDR3 reads CASSPGGLVDTIYF. Written as DNA, the CDR3 is TGTGCCAGTTCGCCGGGAGGGTTGGTTGACACCATATATTTT.

The chain uses TRBV28 and TRBJ2-7, with 7 bases matching TRBD1. Per the germline V gene, CDR1 is MDHEN and CDR2 is SYDVKM. V gave up 6 bases and J gave up 3 bases; unmatched junction bases: 14. This CDR3 contains 16 residues. CDR3 residues: CASRDSSGGKNYEQYF. CDR3 bases: TGTGCCAGCAGGGACTCATCAGGGGGTAAGAACTACGAGCAGTACTTC.

The chain has TRBV7-6 and TRBJ2-2; D unresolved. From germline, CDR1 is SGHVS and CDR2 FNYEAQ. Trimming stripped 3 bases from V and 1 base from J, with 15 bases between. This CDR3 contains 17 residues. CDR3 in amino acids: CASSLLVGPMNTGELFF. CDR3 nucleotides: TGTGCCAGCAGCTTGCTTGTGGGCCCAATGAACACCGGGGAGCTGTTTTTT. The full variable domain, with the rest looked up from reference TRBV7-6 and TRBJ2-2, is GAGVSQSPRYKVTKRGQDVALRCDPISGHVSLYWYRQALGQGPEFLTYFNYEAQQDKSGLPNDRFSAERPEGSISTLTIQRTEQRDSAMYRCASSLLVGPMNTGELFFGEGSRLTVL.

The chain recombines TRBV19 with TRBJ2-7, with D perhaps TRBD1 (5 bases). CDR3 length: 14 residues. Trimming left V 2 bases short and J 3 bases short, with 11 bases between. CDR1 is LNHDA, CDR2 SQIVND, per germline (reference sequence). As DNA, the CDR3 is TGTGCCAGTAGTATATACCAGGGCGGCTACGAGCAGTACTTC. It encodes CASSIYQGGYEQYF.

J is TRBJ1-2 and V is TRBV6-5, with D uncertain. The V and J ends lost 6 bases and 4 bases respectively, with 18 bases between them. This CDR3 has 15 residues. CDR1 is MNHEY and CDR2 is SVGAGI in the germline V gene. CDR3 residues: CASSSLGLLGYGYTF. Written as DNA, the CDR3 is TGTGCCAGCAGCTCCTTAGGACTTCTGGGCTATGGCTACACCTTC.

The chain combines TRBV9 with TRBJ2-2, with a possible D match to TRBD1 (5 bases). The V end was cut by 2 bases, the J end by 4 bases, with 9 bases between. The germline V gene encodes CDR1 SGDLS and CDR2 YYNGEE. There are 14 residues in the CDR3. In DNA, the CDR3 is TGTGCCAGCAGCGTCACAGGAGTCACCGGGGAGCTGTTTTTT. Translation: CASSVTGVTGELFF.

The chain joins TRBV28 to TRBJ2-7; TRBD1 agrees at 8 bases. This CDR3 has 15 residues. Per germline, CDR1 MDHEN and CDR2 SYDVKM. V lost 2 bases, J lost 5 bases, and 8 bases stayed unmatched. The CDR3 loop is CASSLPGQVVNEQYF. CDR3 nucleotide sequence: TGTGCCAGCAGTTTACCGGGACAGGTCGTCAACGAGCAGTACTTC.

The gene calls are TRBV28 and TRBJ2-7, with D tentatively TRBD2 (6 bases). The CDR3 loop spans 16 amino acids. Germline CDR1 MDHEN, CDR2 SYDVKM. Trimming removed 5 bases at V and 5 bases at J, with 22 bases between. The CDR3 region is CASSTSSRGGYHEQYF. For the CDR3, the DNA is TGTGCCAGCAGTACCTCTTCGCGGGGCGGGTACCACGAGCAGTACTTC.

About this clone: The sample has other DNA sequences that encode this CDR3 too. The CDR3 DNA is TGTGCCAGCAGCTTATCAGGGAACACTGAAGCTTTCTTT. Its translation is CASSLSGNTEAFF. This chain joins TRBV7-3 and TRBJ1-1, with unresolved D. The CDR3 consists of 13 residues. The V gene's germline CDR1 is SGHTA and CDR2 FQGTGA. V lost 2 bases and J 1 base, leaving 5 bases between the germline ends.

This chain joins TRBV6-6 and TRBJ1-1; no reliable D call. V shed 5 bases and J shed 6 bases, with 10 bases lying between them. Looked up from germline, CDR1 is MNHNY and CDR2 is SVGAGI (reference sequence). The CDR3 is 12 amino acids. The CDR3 here is CASSNPQAEAFF. The CDR3 DNA reads as TGTGCCAGCAGTAACCCACAAGCTGAAGCTTTCTTT.

This chain joins TRBV19 and TRBJ2-4; TRBD2 matches at 15 bases. CDR1 and CDR2 (germline): LNHDA, SQIVND (reference sequence). The CDR3 consists of 19 residues. The J segment lost 7 bases and the V segment lost 1 base, leaving 11 bases of the junction unmatched. In DNA form, the CDR3 reads TGTGCCAGTAGTATAGGGGGACTAGCGGGAGGAGTATCTGGGAACATTCAGTACTTC. Its protein product is CASSIGGLAGGVSGNIQYF. The full variable domain, rest sourced from reference TRBV19 and TRBJ2-4, is DGGITQSPKYLFRKEGQNVTLSCEQNLNHDAMYWYRQDPGQGLRLIYYSQIVNDFQKGDIAEGYSVSREKKESFPLTVTSAQKNPTAFYLCASSIGGLAGGVSGNIQYFGAGTRLSVL.

V and J are TRBV6-5 and TRBJ2-3, with a weak D call TRBD2 (7 bases). Trimming stripped 2 bases from V and 3 bases from J, with 12 bases between. The germline V gene has CDR1 MNHEY and CDR2 SVGAGI. The CDR3 length is 15 residues. The CDR3 nucleotides are TGTGCCAGCAGTTACGGGGGGGCGCGGACAGATACGCAGTATTTT. Its protein is CASSYGGARTDTQYF.

This clone was seen only once. The V gene is TRBV6-5, the J gene TRBJ1-5, with D unclear. The V and J ends lost 4 bases and 1 base respectively, with 5 bases between them. This CDR3 is 13 amino acids long. The germline V gene has CDR1 MNHEY and CDR2 SVGAGI. The CDR3 protein is CASSSVSNQPQHF. The CDR3 bases are TGTGCCAGCAGTTCGGTCAGCAATCAGCCCCAGCATTTT.

The rearrangement links TRBV24-1 to TRBJ2-7, with D tentatively TRBD2 (6 bases). Germline V gene data show CDR1 as KGHDR and CDR2 as SFDVKD. V gave up 7 bases and J gave up 0 bases, with 9 bases separating them. The length of the CDR3 is 13 residues. The CDR3 loop is CATRGDSSYEQYF. The CDR3 nucleotides read TGTGCCACCAGAGGGGACTCCTCCTACGAGCAGTACTTC.

V gene TRBV12-3 or TRBV12-4 combines with J gene TRBJ1-4, with unresolved D. The V end was cut by 3 bases, the J end by 11 bases, with 7 bases between. The CDR3 sequence is 11 residues long. For the CDR3, the DNA is TGTGCCAGCAGTTTGAGGTTGAAACTGTTTTTT. This encodes CASSLRLKLFF.

The V gene is TRBV6-6, the J gene TRBJ2-7, with TRBD2 matching 8 bases. The CDR3 sequence is 13 residues long. Trimming removed 5 bases from V and 3 bases from J; junction bases left unmatched: 3. The V gene's germline CDR1 is MNHNY and CDR2 SVGAGI (reference sequence). The CDR3: CASSGSGSYEQYF. The CDR3 nucleotides read TGTGCCAGCAGTGGGAGCGGGAGCTACGAGCAGTACTTC.

This chain connects TRBV30 to TRBJ2-7; D may be TRBD1 (5 bases). Trimming took 1 base from V and 2 from J, leaving 6 bases between them. CDR3 size: 12 residues. Germline V lookup: CDR1 GTSNPN, CDR2 SVGIG (reference sequence). The CDR3 sequence: CAWSETAYEQYF. For the CDR3, the DNA is TGTGCCTGGAGTGAGACAGCCTACGAGCAGTACTTC.

The chain carries TRBV6-5 and TRBJ2-4; D might be TRBD2 (5 bases). The CDR3 has 15 residues. Trimming took off 5 bases at V and 8 bases at J, with 19 bases between the two ends. Germline CDR1 MNHEY, CDR2 SVGAGI. DNA for the CDR3: TGTGCCAGCAGTCAATCTCGGTCCTTCGGGGACATTCAGTACTTC. Translating gives CASSQSRSFGDIQYF.